This TCR beta chain was captured by sequencing in a study of shared clonotypes between healthy human individuals. The trim removed 4 bases at V and 3 bases at J, leaving 2 bases unmatched. Germline CDR1 SGHRS, CDR2 YFSETQ. This CDR3 region has 14 residues. This table comes from immunoSEQ multiplex PCR, and its TCRdb copy is limited to in-frame clones, with some not included. The sample holds roughly 1,000,000 clones, about four fifths seen once. The sample consisted of memory CD4+ T cells from PBMCs. Documented subset: CD45RA-negative fraction. The TCR sequence derives from a man between 18 and 29 years old in good health. Some clones in this sample may be carry-over from other donors' samples. The chain links TRBV5-1 to TRBJ2-4, with TRBD1 matching over 9 bases. CDR3 coding DNA: TGCGCCAGCAGCCCGGACAGGGGCAAAAACATTCAGTACTTC. This encodes CASSPDRGKNIQYF.